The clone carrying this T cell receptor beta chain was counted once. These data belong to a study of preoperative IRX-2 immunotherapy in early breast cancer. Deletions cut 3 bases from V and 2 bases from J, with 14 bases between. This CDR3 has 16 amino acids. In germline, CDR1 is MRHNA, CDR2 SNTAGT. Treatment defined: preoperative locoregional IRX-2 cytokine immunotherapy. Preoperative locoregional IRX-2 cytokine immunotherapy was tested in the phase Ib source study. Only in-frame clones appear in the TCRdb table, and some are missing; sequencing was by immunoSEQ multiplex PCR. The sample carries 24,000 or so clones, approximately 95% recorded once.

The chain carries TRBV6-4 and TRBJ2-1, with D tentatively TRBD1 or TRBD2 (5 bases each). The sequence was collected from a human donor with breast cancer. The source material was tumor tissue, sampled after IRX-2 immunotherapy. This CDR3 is CASSEKSPGPYNEQFF. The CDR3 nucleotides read TGTGCCAGCAGTGAAAAAAGCCCGGGACCCTACAATGAGCAGTTCTTC.